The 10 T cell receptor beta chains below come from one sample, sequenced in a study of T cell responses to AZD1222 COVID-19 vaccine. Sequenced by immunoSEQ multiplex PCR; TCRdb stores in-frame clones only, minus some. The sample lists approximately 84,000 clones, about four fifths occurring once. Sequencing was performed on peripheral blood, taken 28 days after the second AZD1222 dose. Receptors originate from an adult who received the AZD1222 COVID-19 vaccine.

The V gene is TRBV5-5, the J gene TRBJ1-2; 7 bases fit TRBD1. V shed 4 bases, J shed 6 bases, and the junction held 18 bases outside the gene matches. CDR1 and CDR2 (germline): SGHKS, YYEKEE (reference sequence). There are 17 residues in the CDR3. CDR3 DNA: TGTGCCAGCAGCCTGTTGGACGGGACAGTATTTATCGATGGCTACACCTTC. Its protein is CASSLLDGTVFIDGYTF.

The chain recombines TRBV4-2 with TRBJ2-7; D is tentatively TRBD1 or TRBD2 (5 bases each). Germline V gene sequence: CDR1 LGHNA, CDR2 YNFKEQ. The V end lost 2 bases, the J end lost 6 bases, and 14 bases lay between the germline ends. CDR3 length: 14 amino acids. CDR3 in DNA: TGTGCCAGCAGCCAATTTTTGGGGGTGGGCGAGCAGTACTTC. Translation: CASSQFLGVGEQYF.

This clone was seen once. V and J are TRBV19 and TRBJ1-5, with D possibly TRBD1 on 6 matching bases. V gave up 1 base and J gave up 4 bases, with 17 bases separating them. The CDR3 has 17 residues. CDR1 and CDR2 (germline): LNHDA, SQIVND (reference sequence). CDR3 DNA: TGTGCCAGTAGTATAGGGGGGGCAGGGGCTATGAATCAGCCCCAGCATTTT. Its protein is CASSIGGAGAMNQPQHF.

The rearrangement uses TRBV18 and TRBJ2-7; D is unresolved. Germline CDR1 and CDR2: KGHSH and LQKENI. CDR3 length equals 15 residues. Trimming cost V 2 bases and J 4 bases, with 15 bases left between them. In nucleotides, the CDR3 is TGTGCCAGCTCACCAGAACTGGCATGGGTATACGAGCAGTACTTC. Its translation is CASSPELAWVYEQYF.

The CDR3 DNA is TGTGCCAGTAGCTCGGGACAGGGTGACACTGAAGCTTTCTTT. This encodes CASSSGQGDTEAFF. The chain carries TRBV19 and TRBJ1-1, with 9 bases fitting TRBD1. Unmatched junction bases numbered 5, after V lost 6 bases and J lost 3 bases. This CDR3 is 14 amino acids long. The germline CDR1 and CDR2 sequences are LNHDA and SQIVND (reference sequence).

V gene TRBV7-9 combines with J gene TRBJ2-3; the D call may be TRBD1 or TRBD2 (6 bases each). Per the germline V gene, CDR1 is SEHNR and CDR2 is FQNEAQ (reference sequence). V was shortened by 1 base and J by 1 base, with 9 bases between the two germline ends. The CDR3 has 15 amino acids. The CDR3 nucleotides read TGTGCCAGCAGCTTAGAGGGGGGACGCACAGATACGCAGTATTTT. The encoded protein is CASSLEGGRTDTQYF.

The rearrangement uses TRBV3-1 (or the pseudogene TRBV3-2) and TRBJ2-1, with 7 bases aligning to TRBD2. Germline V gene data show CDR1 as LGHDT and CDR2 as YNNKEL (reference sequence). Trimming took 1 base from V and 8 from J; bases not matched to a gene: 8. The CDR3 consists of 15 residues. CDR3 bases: TGTGCCAGCAGCCAAGTGCGGGGGATCCCAGATGAGCAGTTCTTC. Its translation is CASSQVRGIPDEQFF.

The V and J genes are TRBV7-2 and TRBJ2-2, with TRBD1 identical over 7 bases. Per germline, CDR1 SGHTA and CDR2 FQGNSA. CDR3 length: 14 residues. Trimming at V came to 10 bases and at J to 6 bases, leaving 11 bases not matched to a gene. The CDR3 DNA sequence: TGTGCCACCCGGCGACAGGGTACCGCCGGGGAGCTGTTTTTT. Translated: CATRRQGTAGELFF.

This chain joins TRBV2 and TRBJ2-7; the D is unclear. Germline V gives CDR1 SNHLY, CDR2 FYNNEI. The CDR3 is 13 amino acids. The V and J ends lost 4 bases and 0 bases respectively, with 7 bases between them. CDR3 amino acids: CASSAADSYEQYF. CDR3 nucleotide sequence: TGTGCCAGCAGTGCCGCAGACTCCTACGAGCAGTACTTC.

DNA of the CDR3: TGTGCCAGCTCACCACGAGAACTAGCGAACACCGGGGAGCTGTTTTTT. Its protein product is CASSPRELANTGELFF. The chain couples TRBV18 to TRBJ2-2; perhaps TRBD2 as D (5 bases). CDR3 length: 16 amino acids. Germline V gives CDR1 KGHSH, CDR2 LQKENI. V was clipped by 1 base and J by 0 bases, with 9 bases between them. The complete variable domain, with remaining parts taken from reference TRBV18 and TRBJ2-2, reads NAGVMQNPRHLVRRRGQEARLRCSPMKGHSHVYWYRQLPEEGLKFMVYLQKENIIDESGMPKERFSAEFPKEGPSILRIQQVVRGDSAAYFCASSPRELANTGELFFGEGSRLTVL.